This T cell receptor beta chain was identified in a study of cytomegalovirus exposure and HLA in healthy donors. Whole-study context: There were 65 million to 85 million unique TCRs (from HLA-typed donors) in an early data release.

About this clone itself: Its antigen is unknown.

Study outcomes and limitations: Researchers reported in a later analysis that a missense DCLRE1C variant was tied to TCR beta V- and J-gene trimming. Within an earlier analysis, most TCR beta V segments proved productive either about 90% or about 30% of the time.

A multiplex PCR was run with 60 Vbeta primers and 13 Jbeta primers. Clones were read by immunoSEQ multiplex PCR, and TCRdb kept only the in-frame ones, dropping some. The sample includes around 160,000 clones, more than 65% of them seen just once. Germline CDR1 reads MGHDK; CDR2 reads SYGVNS. V lost 2 bases, J lost 7 bases, and 17 bases lay in between. CDR3 size: 16 residues. Material for sequencing was PBMCs. The TCR comes from a young man in good health and CMV-seropositive. The chain combines TRBV25-1 with TRBJ1-4; tentative D call: TRBD1 (5 bases). In DNA form, the CDR3 reads TGTGCCAGCAGTGAACTTCGCGGGGCGGGGAGTGAAAAACTGTTTTTT. It codes for CASSELRGAGSEKLFF.